This T cell receptor beta chain was documented in a study of neurological immune-mediated disorders. Study information: The multiple sclerosis group of approximately 35 included around 30 relapsing-remitting and 3 secondary progressive patients.

TCRdb reprocessed the 5' RACE reads with MiXCR, giving one entry per CDR3 protein. The sample has some 89,000 distinct CDR3 sequences; 4.3% are singletons. V was shortened by 2 bases and J by 2 bases, with 13 bases between the two germline ends. The CDR3 totals 15 residues. Germline values: CDR1 SGHRS, CDR2 YFSETQ. This clonotype showed up many times. Time point indicated: longitudinal time-point 3. The specimen sequenced was PBMCs. This TCR came from a woman aged 55-70 years with multiple sclerosis. The chain recombines TRBV5-1 with TRBJ1-2, with TRBD1 as a possible D gene (5 bases). CDR3 in amino acids: CASSFPGRTNYGYTF. CDR3 nucleotide sequence: TGCGCCAGCAGCTTCCCGGGACGGACGAACTATGGCTACACCTTC. Combining the CDR3 with reference TRBV5-1 and TRBJ1-2 gives the whole variable domain KAGVTQTPRYLIKTRGQQVTLSCSPISGHRSVSWYQQTPGQGLQFLFEYFSETQRNKGNFPGRFSGRQFSNSRSEMNVSTLELGDSALYLCASSFPGRTNYGYTFGSGTRLTVV.